These T cell receptor beta chains were read from a single sample in a study of long-term antiretroviral therapy in people with HIV. Here immunoSEQ multiplex PCR was the method, and the copy in TCRdb shows in-frame clones only, minus some. The sample comprises approximately 33,000 clones, 83% of which are singletons, and approximately 8% rests with the top ten. Sequencing was performed on unsorted PBMCs, taken 0.4 years before starting antiretroviral therapy. All receptors derive from a man between 18 and 35 years old with HIV. Each CDR3 is given with its conserved first and last residue. Fields, in order: J gene, clone size, D gene, V gene, CDR3 DNA, CDR3 protein. A D gene is named only where the DNA matches it firmly. Rows may omit the clone size; those that give it use once, few, many or a size class.

TRBJ2-7	few	-	TRBV27	TGTGCCAGCAGTTTATTCAGGGATTTCAACGAGCAGTACTTC	CASSLFRDFNEQYF
TRBJ2-1	-	TRBD2	TRBV19	TGTGCCAGTAGTAGGGCGGGGGGCCCCTACAATGAGCAGTTCTTC	CASSRAGGPYNEQFF
TRBJ1-2	medium-sized	-	TRBV4-2	TGTGCCAGCAGCCCGCAGGGTTTCGGCTACACCTTC	CASSPQGFGYTF
TRBJ2-5	-	-	TRBV7-9	TGTGCCAGCAGCTTCCCAGGAAGGGTGGAGACCCAGTACTTC	CASSFPGRVETQYF
TRBJ1-3	-	TRBD1	TRBV13	TGTGCCAGCAGCATCTTCCGGGACAGGGCTTCTGGAAACACCATATATTTT	CASSIFRDRASGNTIYF
TRBJ2-7	-	-	TRBV4-3	TGCGCCAGCAGCCAAGGGGTAGCGGAGTACTACGAGCAGTACTTC	CASSQGVAEYYEQYF
TRBJ1-1	-	TRBD1	TRBV5-1	TGCGCCAGCAGCTCAACCGGGACAGGGGAGACGAACACTGAAGCTTTCTTT	CASSSTGTGETNTEAFF
TRBJ2-7	-	TRBD1	TRBV7-8	TGTGCCAGCAGCCACTCCTCGGACAGGGGATACGAGCAGTACTTC	CASSHSSDRGYEQYF
TRBJ1-5	-	-	TRBV5-7	TGTGCCAGCAGCTTGTCTGGGGGGTGCAATCAGCCCCAGCATTTT	CASSLSGGCNQPQHF
TRBJ1-2	-	-	TRBV30	TGTGCCTGGAGTGTCGGGGATGCGGGCTACACCTTC	CAWSVGDAGYTF
TRBJ2-5	-	TRBD2	TRBV30	TGTGCCTGGAGTGTATTGAGTAGCGGGGGGGCGGTGACCCAGTACTTC	CAWSVLSSGGAVTQYF
TRBJ2-2	-	-	TRBV9	TGTGCCAGCAGGGCCGCGGGGACCGGGGAGCTGTTTTTT	CASRAAGTGELFF
TRBJ2-7	-	TRBD1	TRBV11-1	TGTGCCAGCAGCGGGACAGGGGGTTCCTACGAGCAGTACTTC	CASSGTGGSYEQYF
TRBJ2-3	-	TRBD2	TRBV18	TGTGCCAGCTCACCGGGGGGGGGCACAGATACGCAGTATTTT	CASSPGGGTDTQYF
TRBJ2-3	-	TRBD2	TRBV6-1	TGTGCCAGCAGTGAACTAGCGGGGGGGCCAGATACGCAGTATTTT	CASSELAGGPDTQYF
TRBJ2-7	-	-	TRBV6-5	TGTGCCAGCAGTTACAGGGACACCGTGGAGCAGTACTTC	CASSYRDTVEQYF
TRBJ2-7	-	-	TRBV2	TGTGCCAGTAGGGGAGGGGGCCAGACCGCCTCCTACGAGCAGTACTTC	CASRGGGQTASYEQYF
TRBJ1-5	-	-	TRBV27	TGTGCCAGCAGTTTAAGGGGAGGCAATCAGCCCCAGCATTTT	CASSLRGGNQPQHF
TRBJ2-1	-	-	TRBV27	TGTGCCAGCATGCGACGGGCAGGGTACAATGAGCAGTTCTTC	CASMRRAGYNEQFF
TRBJ1-2	-	-	TRBV15	TGTGCCACCAGTCAGAGATTACAGGGCGGTGGCTACACCTTC	CATSQRLQGGGYTF
TRBJ2-1	once	TRBD1	TRBV28	TGTGCCAGCCGGGACAGCCCCTACAATGAGCAGTTCTTC	CASRDSPYNEQFF
TRBJ2-7	-	-	TRBV7-4	TGTGCCAGCAGCCCTATGGGCAGTGGGGTAGGGGAGCAGTACTTC	CASSPMGSGVGEQYF
TRBJ1-1	-	-	TRBV7-8	TGTGCCAGCAGCCCCCTGGCCCAACGCACTGAAGCTTTCTTT	CASSPLAQRTEAFF
TRBJ2-3	-	TRBD2	TRBV7-2	TGTGCCAGCAGCCCAGGACTAGCGGGAGTTACGTCGCAGTATTTT	CASSPGLAGVTSQYF
TRBJ2-5	-	-	TRBV6-5	TGTGCCAGCCAAAGTCCGGGAAGCCTGGAGACCCAGTACTTC	CASQSPGSLETQYF
TRBJ1-1	-	TRBD1	TRBV5-1	TGCGCCAGCAGCTCGGACACAGGGGGGGGTACTGAAGCTTTCTTT	CASSSDTGGGTEAFF
TRBJ2-1	-	TRBD2	TRBV6-6	TGTGCCAGCAAGCGGGGGCCCTACAATGAGCAGTTCTTC	CASKRGPYNEQFF
TRBJ2-3	-	-	TRBV6-4	TGTGCCAGCAGTCGTACGGCTAGCGCCACAGATACGCAGTATTTT	CASSRTASATDTQYF
TRBJ2-1	-	TRBD1	TRBV9	TGTGCCAGCAGCGTAGTCCCAGGGGGATATGAGCAGTTCTTC	CASSVVPGGYEQFF
TRBJ2-6	-	TRBD2	TRBV28	TGTGCCAGCAGTTTATCTAGCGGGTACTCTGGGGCCAACGTCCTGACTTTC	CASSLSSGYSGANVLTF
TRBJ1-4	-	TRBD1	TRBV5-4	TGTGCCAGCAGCTTGGGTGGACAGGCGGATGAAAAACTGTTTTTT	CASSLGGQADEKLFF
TRBJ2-2	-	-	TRBV5-4	TGTGCCAGCAGCCGGCATCTGGACGGCTCGAACACCGGGGAGCTGTTTTTT	CASSRHLDGSNTGELFF
TRBJ2-2	once	-	TRBV19	TGTGCCAGTAGTATAGATCTATTGGGGGCCGGGACTAAGAACACCGGGGAGCTGTTTTTT	CASSIDLLGAGTKNTGELFF
TRBJ1-3	-	-	TRBV9	TGTGCCAGCAAGCCAGGGACTGGAAACACCATATATTTT	CASKPGTGNTIYF
TRBJ2-1	-	-	TRBV9	TGTGCCAGCAGCGTAGGGGGGATTTACAATGAGCAGTTCTTC	CASSVGGIYNEQFF
TRBJ1-3	-	-	TRBV5-1	TGCGCCAGCAGCTTGGCCGGCCCTCCCATAGGAAACACCATATATTTT	CASSLAGPPIGNTIYF
TRBJ1-4	-	TRBD1	TRBV7-2	TGTGCCAGCAGCGACCAACACAGGGGATTTAATGAAAAACTGTTTTTT	CASSDQHRGFNEKLFF
TRBJ1-5	-	-	TRBV28	TGTGCCAGCAGTTTCGTCGAGGGGACGTTGGGCAATCAGCCCCAGCATTTT	CASSFVEGTLGNQPQHF
TRBJ2-5	-	TRBD2	TRBV7-2	TGTGCCAGCAGCTTAGTTGAGCGGGGGGGCCGCGAGACCCAGTACTTC	CASSLVERGGRETQYF
TRBJ1-5	-	-	TRBV21-1	TGTGCCAGCAGCAAATTAACAGGGTTAGGGCCCCAGCATTTT	CASSKLTGLGPQHF
TRBJ2-1	-	-	TRBV9	TGTGCCAGCAGCGGCGGAGGGAGGCATGAGCAGTTCTTC	CASSGGGRHEQFF
TRBJ1-1	-	TRBD1	TRBV9	TGTGCCAGCAGCGTAGAGGGGGCTCCTACTGAAGCTTTCTTT	CASSVEGAPTEAFF
TRBJ2-7	-	-	TRBV6-5	TGTGCCAGCCACAGCTACGAGCAGTACTTC	CASHSYEQYF
TRBJ2-5	-	-	TRBV28	TGTGCCAGCAGTCCCGCGGTGGGACCCTACATAGAGACCCAGTACTTC	CASSPAVGPYIETQYF
TRBJ1-2	-	-	TRBV29-1	TGCAGCGTTGTTGGGGGCAGCGGGCGGTTAGGCTATGGCTACACCTTC	CSVVGGSGRLGYGYTF
TRBJ1-1	-	-	TRBV2	TGTGCCAGCGGATTACAAAGAGGCACTGAAGCTTTCTTT	CASGLQRGTEAFF
TRBJ2-5	-	TRBD1	TRBV7-2	TGTGCCAGCAGCTTACAAGGACAGGGTATCGGGACCCAGTACTTC	CASSLQGQGIGTQYF
TRBJ2-7	-	TRBD2	TRBV6-6	TGTGCCAGCAGCGACAGGGGACTAGCGGCCCAGGAAGATCAGTACTTC	CASSDRGLAAQEDQYF
TRBJ2-2	-	TRBD2	TRBV7-3	TGTGCCAGCAGCTTAGGCAGGGCGGGAGACACCGGGGAGCTGTTTTTT	CASSLGRAGDTGELFF
TRBJ2-7	-	-	TRBV5-8	TGTGCCAGCAGCCCTGGGGGGGCAGGGGAGTCCTACGAGCAGTACTTC	CASSPGGAGESYEQYF